Given below is one TCR beta chain in context. Its antigen is currently unknown. Repertoires were generated with immunoSEQ multiplex PCR, while TCRdb's copy carries only in-frame clones and drops some. The sample lists 120,000 or so clones; more than 80% were seen once. This CDR3 is built from 14 residues. Trimming took off 6 bases at V and 3 bases at J, with 18 bases between the two ends. Germline V gene lookup returns CDR1 GTSNPN and CDR2 SVGIG (reference sequence). The entry originates in a study of T cell responses to AZD1222 COVID-19 vaccine. Study findings and constraints: Just a handful of AZD1222 recipients were seropositive at baseline. There were repertoire samples only from the period after the peak T cell response.

The receptor was isolated from an adult in good health. The chain combines TRBV30 with TRBJ2-7; TRBD1 is a possible D gene (6 bases). The sequencing used peripheral blood, collected on day 0 of AZD1222 vaccination. The CDR3 loop reads CACSARGKRYEQYF. CDR3 coding DNA: TGTGCCTGTTCTGCTAGGGGGAAGCGCTACGAGCAGTACTTC.